This T cell receptor beta chain was identified in a study of control samples from healthy donors and cancer patients. TCRdb keeps only in-frame clones here, not all; method: immunoSEQ multiplex PCR. The data show over 150,000 clones, approximately 94% seen once. V lost 4 bases to trimming and J lost 5 bases; unmatched junction nucleotides: 6. CDR1 MGHDK and CDR2 SYGVNS come from the germline V gene. The CDR3 has 14 amino acids. The sequenced sample consisted of blood. V usage is TRBV25-1 and J usage is TRBJ2-5; TRBD1 aligns across 8 bases. The sequence was collected from a woman under 30 in good health. DNA for the CDR3: TGTGCCAGCAGTGCCAGACAGGGGACCGAGACCCAGTACTTC. It yields the protein CASSARQGTETQYF.